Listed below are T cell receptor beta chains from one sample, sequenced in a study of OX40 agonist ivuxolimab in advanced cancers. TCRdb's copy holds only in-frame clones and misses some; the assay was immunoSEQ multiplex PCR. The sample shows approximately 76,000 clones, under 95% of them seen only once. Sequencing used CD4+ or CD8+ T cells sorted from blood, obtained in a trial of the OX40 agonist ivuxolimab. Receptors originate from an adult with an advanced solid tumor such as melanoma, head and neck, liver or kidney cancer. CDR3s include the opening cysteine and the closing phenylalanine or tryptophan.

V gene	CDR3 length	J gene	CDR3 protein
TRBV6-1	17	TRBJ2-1	CASSEGLGTSSYNEQFF
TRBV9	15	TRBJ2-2	CASSVSGGSTGELFF
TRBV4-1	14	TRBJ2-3	CASSQEGLEDTQYF
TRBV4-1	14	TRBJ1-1	CASSQLQGAPAAFF
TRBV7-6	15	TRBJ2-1	CASSLLAGGHDEQFF
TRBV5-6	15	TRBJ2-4	CASNLGQRAKNIQYF
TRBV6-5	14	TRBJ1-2	CASSPLAANYGYTF
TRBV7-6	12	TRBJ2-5	CASSRPEETQYF
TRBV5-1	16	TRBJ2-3	CASSRTGSFSTDTQYF
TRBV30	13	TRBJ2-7	CAWSVWGGDEQYF
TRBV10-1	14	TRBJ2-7	CASSEGQFSYEQYF
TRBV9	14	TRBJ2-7	CASSESGGLAEQYF
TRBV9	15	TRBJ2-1	CASSVGGGVYNEQFF
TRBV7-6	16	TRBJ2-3	CASSLAVGTSTDTQYF
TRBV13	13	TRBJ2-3	CASSSGPTDTQYF
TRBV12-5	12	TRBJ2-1	CASGFLGNEQFF
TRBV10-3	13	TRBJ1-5	CAISEGARQPQHF
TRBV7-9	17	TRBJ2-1	CASSLEGTQVTYNEQFF
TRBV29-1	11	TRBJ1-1	CSVPQGTEAFF
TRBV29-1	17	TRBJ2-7	CSVEAVNPAGTLYEQYF
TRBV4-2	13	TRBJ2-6	CASSHPSANVLTF
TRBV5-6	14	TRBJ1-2	CASSLSPGDYGYTF
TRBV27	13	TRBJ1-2	CASSFGRVYGYTF
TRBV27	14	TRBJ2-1	CASSPLGHYNEQFF
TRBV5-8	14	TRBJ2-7	CASSLVGGGDEQYF
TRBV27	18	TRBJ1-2	CASSLSVLGQGIYYGYTF
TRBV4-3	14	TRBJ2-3	CASSQGQLTDTQYF
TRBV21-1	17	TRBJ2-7	CASRADSPFSSSYEQYF
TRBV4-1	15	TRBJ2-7	CASSQLPTATYEQYF
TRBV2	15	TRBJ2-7	CASSESPGMHYEQYF
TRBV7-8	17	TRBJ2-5	CASSFPTTGADKETQYF